The rows below give T cell receptor beta chains drawn from one sample of a study of OX40 agonist ivuxolimab in advanced cancers. Generated by immunoSEQ multiplex PCR, the TCRdb table keeps only in-frame clones and is missing some. The sample comprises about 79,000 clones, around 90% of which are singletons, and more than 0.25% rests with the top ten. The input for sequencing was CD4+ or CD8+ T cells sorted from blood, taken in a trial of the OX40 agonist ivuxolimab. Source of these receptors: an adult with an advanced solid tumor such as melanoma, head and neck, liver or kidney cancer. CDR3s include the opening cysteine and the closing phenylalanine or tryptophan. A D gene is named only where the DNA matches it firmly. Not all rows give a size; the values are once, few, many and, for expanded clones, a class.

DNA: TGTGCCAGCAAAGACAGGGGTGGCACCGGGGAGCTGTTTTTT; CDR3: CASKDRGGTGELFF; J: TRBJ2-2; length: 14; V: TRBV9; size: -; D: TRBD1
DNA: TGTGCCAGCTCATCCGTTAGGGTAGGGAATTCACCCCTCCACTTT; CDR3: CASSSVRVGNSPLHF; J: TRBJ1-6; length: 15; V: TRBV18; size: once; D: -
DNA: TGTGCCAGCAGTTACAGCAGTGACAACTATGGCTACACCTTC; CDR3: CASSYSSDNYGYTF; J: TRBJ1-2; length: 14; V: TRBV6-5; size: -; D: -
DNA: TGTGCCAGCAGTCGACAGGGGGCAGGGACTGAAGCTTTCTTT; CDR3: CASSRQGAGTEAFF; J: TRBJ1-1; length: 14; V: TRBV2; size: -; D: TRBD1
DNA: TGTGCCAGCAGTAAAGGGACAGGGAGGTTCGGCAATCAGCCCCAGCATTTT; CDR3: CASSKGTGRFGNQPQHF; J: TRBJ1-5; length: 17; V: TRBV6-1; size: -; D: TRBD1
DNA: TGTGCCAGCAGCTTAGGACGGGGGATAGGAGAGACCCAGTACTTC; CDR3: CASSLGRGIGETQYF; J: TRBJ2-5; length: 15; V: TRBV11-3; size: -; D: -
DNA: TGTGCCAGCAGCTTAGCTGGGGGCAAAAACATTCAGTACTTC; CDR3: CASSLAGGKNIQYF; J: TRBJ2-4; length: 14; V: TRBV13; size: -; D: -
DNA: TGTGCCAGCAGTCCGGACCACCCATACAATGAGCAGTTCTTC; CDR3: CASSPDHPYNEQFF; J: TRBJ2-1; length: 14; V: TRBV2; size: -; D: -
DNA: TGCAGCGTGTCCGGCGGGGGGGGCTACACCTTC; CDR3: CSVSGGGGYTF; J: TRBJ1-2; length: 11; V: TRBV29-1; size: once; D: -
DNA: TGTGCCAGCAGCTTGGACGGGAGTACCTACGAGCAGTACTTC; CDR3: CASSLDGSTYEQYF; J: TRBJ2-7; length: 14; V: TRBV5-8; size: -; D: -
DNA: TGTGCCAGCAGTGCAGCAGCAGGGCAAAATTCACCCCTCCACTTT; CDR3: CASSAAAGQNSPLHF; J: TRBJ1-6; length: 15; V: TRBV25-1; size: -; D: -
DNA: TGTGCCAGCAGCTTATCGTGGAGGGGGAACTACGAGCAGTACTTC; CDR3: CASSLSWRGNYEQYF; J: TRBJ2-7; length: 15; V: TRBV6-5; size: few; D: -
DNA: TGTGCCAGCAGTTACCCGACAGGGGCCCGCTCTGGAAACACCATATATTTT; CDR3: CASSYPTGARSGNTIYF; J: TRBJ1-3; length: 17; V: TRBV6-7; size: -; D: TRBD1
DNA: TGTGCCAGCTCAACGGGACAGGGGAACACTGAAGCTTTCTTT; CDR3: CASSTGQGNTEAFF; J: TRBJ1-1; length: 14; V: TRBV18; size: once; D: TRBD1
DNA: TGTGCCAGCAGCTTAGATCCTAGCTACGAGCAGTACTTC; CDR3: CASSLDPSYEQYF; J: TRBJ2-7; length: 13; V: TRBV11-3; size: -; D: -
DNA: TGTGCCAGCTCACCTACGAGCGGGGCGCTTCGGACTGAAGCTTTCTTT; CDR3: CASSPTSGALRTEAFF; J: TRBJ1-1; length: 16; V: TRBV18; size: -; D: -
DNA: TGTGCCAGTAGGACAGGAAATCAGAGGCCCCAGCATTTT; CDR3: CASRTGNQRPQHF; J: TRBJ1-5; length: 13; V: TRBV19; size: -; D: -
DNA: TGTGCCATCAGTGAGTCATTGACGGTATCTGAAGCTTTCTTT; CDR3: CAISESLTVSEAFF; J: TRBJ1-1; length: 14; V: TRBV10-3; size: -; D: -
DNA: TGTGCCAGTGTACCGGGACAGGGGAACACTGAAGCTTTCTTT; CDR3: CASVPGQGNTEAFF; J: TRBJ1-1; length: 14; V: TRBV19; size: few; D: TRBD1
DNA: TGTGCCAGCAGCGATTTAAACCCAACCGGGACAAGCTATGGCTACACCTTC; CDR3: CASSDLNPTGTSYGYTF; J: TRBJ1-2; length: 17; V: TRBV13; size: -; D: -
DNA: TGTGCCAGCACCGGAGACAGGGGTCGCAATCAGCCCCAGCATTTT; CDR3: CASTGDRGRNQPQHF; J: TRBJ1-5; length: 15; V: TRBV6-6; size: -; D: TRBD1
DNA: TGTGCCACCAGCGGGAAAGAGACAGCCTCTGGAAACACCATATATTTT; CDR3: CATSGKETASGNTIYF; J: TRBJ1-3; length: 16; V: TRBV15; size: -; D: -
DNA: TGTGCCTGGAGTGTACTGAGTCAGCCCCAGCATTTT; CDR3: CAWSVLSQPQHF; J: TRBJ1-5; length: 12; V: TRBV30; size: -; D: -
DNA: TGTGCCAGCAGTTTGCGGGGGAATGGTCAGCCCCAGCATTTT; CDR3: CASSLRGNGQPQHF; J: TRBJ1-5; length: 14; V: TRBV28; size: once; D: -
DNA: TGTGCCAGCAGTACAGGGGGCACTGGGGCCAACGTCCTGACTTTC; CDR3: CASSTGGTGANVLTF; J: TRBJ2-6; length: 15; V: TRBV6-1; size: -; D: TRBD1
DNA: TGTGCCAGCAGTTCATCGAGAGCGGAGAACTATGGCTACACCTTC; CDR3: CASSSSRAENYGYTF; J: TRBJ1-2; length: 15; V: TRBV6-5; size: -; D: -
DNA: TGCGCCAGCAGCTCGCAGGGGAGAGTGGATGAGCAGTTCTTC; CDR3: CASSSQGRVDEQFF; J: TRBJ2-1; length: 14; V: TRBV5-1; size: -; D: -
DNA: TGTGCCAGCAGCTTCCGGGACAGGGGTTCCTACGAGCAGTACTTC; CDR3: CASSFRDRGSYEQYF; J: TRBJ2-7; length: 15; V: TRBV11-2; size: -; D: TRBD1
DNA: TGTGCCTGGAGGGGAACAGGGGGGCAGCAGTACTTC; CDR3: CAWRGTGGQQYF; J: TRBJ2-7; length: 12; V: TRBV30; size: -; D: TRBD1
DNA: TGCGCCAGCAGTGGGTCGGGGGGCACCGGGGAGCTGTTTTTT; CDR3: CASSGSGGTGELFF; J: TRBJ2-2; length: 14; V: TRBV10-2; size: -; D: TRBD2
DNA: TGTGCCTGGAGGGCAGGGGGGGAAAAACTGTTTTTT; CDR3: CAWRAGGEKLFF; J: TRBJ1-4; length: 12; V: TRBV30; size: once; D: TRBD1
DNA: TGTGCTAGTGGTTCCCCTCCGCGGGGTTCCTACAATGAGCAGTTCTTC; CDR3: CASGSPPRGSYNEQFF; J: TRBJ2-1; length: 16; V: TRBV12-5; size: -; D: -
DNA: TGTGCCAGCAGCCTTGGGAGGTATGACACTGAAGCTTTCTTT; CDR3: CASSLGRYDTEAFF; J: TRBJ1-1; length: 14; V: TRBV28; size: -; D: -
DNA: TGTGCCAGCGGTCACTCACGGACTGAAGCTTTCTTT; CDR3: CASGHSRTEAFF; J: TRBJ1-1; length: 12; V: TRBV6-5; size: -; D: -
DNA: TGTGCCAGCAGCTTAGAATCAGCTTCAGAGACCCAGTACTTC; CDR3: CASSLESASETQYF; J: TRBJ2-5; length: 14; V: TRBV7-2; size: -; D: -
DNA: TGTGCCAGCAGCTTAGCCCGGATGGGACAGCTGAAAACCTACGAGCAGTACTTC; CDR3: CASSLARMGQLKTYEQYF; J: TRBJ2-7; length: 18; V: TRBV13; size: -; D: TRBD1
DNA: TGCGCCAGCAGCACGGACAGGGGCCCCTACGAGCAGTACTTC; CDR3: CASSTDRGPYEQYF; J: TRBJ2-7; length: 14; V: TRBV5-1; size: -; D: TRBD1
DNA: TGCGCCAGCAGCCTGACAGGGGGAGAGACCCAGTACTTC; CDR3: CASSLTGGETQYF; J: TRBJ2-5; length: 13; V: TRBV5-1; size: once; D: TRBD1
DNA: TGCGCCAGCAGCTTGGTACTTTACAATGAGCAGTTCTTC; CDR3: CASSLVLYNEQFF; J: TRBJ2-1; length: 13; V: TRBV5-1; size: -; D: -
DNA: TGTGCCATCAGCCCCGACGGAGGCTCTGGAAACACCATATATTTT; CDR3: CAISPDGGSGNTIYF; J: TRBJ1-3; length: 15; V: TRBV10-3; size: -; D: -
DNA: TGTGCCAGCAGCTTAGGGAGGCGACAGGTCGGGAACACCGGGGAGCTGTTTTTT; CDR3: CASSLGRRQVGNTGELFF; J: TRBJ2-2; length: 18; V: TRBV7-8; size: -; D: -
DNA: TGTGCCAGCGGCGGACAGGGAGATTACTATGGCTACACCTTC; CDR3: CASGGQGDYYGYTF; J: TRBJ1-2; length: 14; V: TRBV25-1; size: -; D: TRBD1